This T cell receptor (beta chain) was sequenced during a study of control samples from healthy donors and cancer patients. Assay: immunoSEQ multiplex PCR; the TCRdb copy retains only in-frame clones and omits some. The sample includes about 120,000 clones, around 90% seen only once; the top ten take about 40%. The CDR3 runs to 14 residues. Looked up from germline, CDR1 is SGDLS and CDR2 is YYNGEE. Germline trimming cut 4 bases from V and 7 bases from J; bases unmatched to any gene: 4. Specimen: blood. The chain recombines TRBV9 with TRBJ2-1; 11 bases fit TRBD2. The TCR originated in a man in his forties or fifties in good health. The CDR3 loop is CASSRASGGNEQFF. For the CDR3, the DNA is TGTGCCAGCAGCCGGGCTAGCGGGGGGAATGAGCAGTTCTTC.